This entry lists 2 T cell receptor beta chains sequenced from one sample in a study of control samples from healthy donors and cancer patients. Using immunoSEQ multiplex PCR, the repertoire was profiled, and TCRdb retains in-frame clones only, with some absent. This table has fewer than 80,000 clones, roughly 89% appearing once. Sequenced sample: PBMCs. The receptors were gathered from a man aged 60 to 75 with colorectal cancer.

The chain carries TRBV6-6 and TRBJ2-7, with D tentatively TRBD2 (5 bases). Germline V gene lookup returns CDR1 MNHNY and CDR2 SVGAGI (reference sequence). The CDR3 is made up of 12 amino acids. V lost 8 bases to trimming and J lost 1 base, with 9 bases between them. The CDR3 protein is CASGTGSYEQYF. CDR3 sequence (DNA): TGTGCCAGCGGAACGGGATCCTACGAGCAGTACTTC.

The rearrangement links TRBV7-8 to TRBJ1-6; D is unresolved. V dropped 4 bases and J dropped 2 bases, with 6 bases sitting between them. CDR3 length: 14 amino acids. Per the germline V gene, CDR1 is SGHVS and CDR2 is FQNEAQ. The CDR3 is CASSSTAYNSPLHF. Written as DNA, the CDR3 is TGTGCCAGCAGCTCCACCGCCTATAATTCACCCCTCCACTTT.